One sample yielded the 25 T cell receptor beta chains listed below, sequenced in a study of technical replicates of blood from a handful of donors. Profiled with immunoSEQ multiplex PCR; TCRdb holds only in-frame clones, not every one. The sample lists around 50,000 clones, about 96% occurring once. The sequenced sample was T cells isolated from PBMCs. Receptors originate from a human donor in good health.

The chain carries TRBV19 and TRBJ2-7, with D perhaps TRBD2 (5 bases). Germline values: CDR1 LNHDA, CDR2 SQIVND (reference sequence). The CDR3 contains 13 residues. Trimming took off 3 bases at V and 0 bases at J, with 6 bases between the two ends. The CDR3, as DNA: TGTGCCAGTAGTATGAGCGGCTCCTACGAGCAGTACTTC. It specifies CASSMSGSYEQYF.

The chain carries TRBV5-6 and TRBJ2-2; 10 bases are shared with TRBD2. The CDR3 has 18 residues. Germline assignment: CDR1 SGHDT and CDR2 YYEEEE. Trimming at V came to 5 bases and at J to 1 base, leaving 11 bases not matched to a gene. The CDR3 loop is CASSYMTSGFGNTGELFF. The DNA of the CDR3 is TGTGCCAGCAGTTACATGACTAGCGGGTTCGGGAACACCGGGGAGCTGTTTTTT.

V and J are TRBV5-1 and TRBJ1-1; D is unclear. The CDR3 extends over 13 amino acids. Trimming took 4 bases from V and 4 from J, leaving 11 bases between them. The germline V gene has CDR1 SGHRS and CDR2 YFSETQ. Here the CDR3 DNA reads TGCGCCAGCAGCCTTGACGCTAGCACTGAAGCTTTCTTT. As protein: CASSLDASTEAFF. The full variable domain, with the rest looked up from reference TRBV5-1 and TRBJ1-1, is KAGVTQTPRYLIKTRGQQVTLSCSPISGHRSVSWYQQTPGQGLQFLFEYFSETQRNKGNFPGRFSGRQFSNSRSEMNVSTLELGDSALYLCASSLDASTEAFFGQGTRLTVV.

The V gene is TRBV7-9, the J gene TRBJ2-5; TRBD2 is a possible D gene (5 bases). The V end was cut by 5 bases, the J end by 3 bases, with 16 bases between. Germline V gene data show CDR1 as SEHNR and CDR2 as FQNEAQ (reference sequence). The CDR3 sequence is 15 residues long. CDR3 in amino acids: CASSPPSGLKETQYF. CDR3 sequence (DNA): TGTGCCAGCAGCCCCCCCAGCGGATTAAAAGAGACCCAGTACTTC.

V and J are TRBV11-2 and TRBJ1-2, with D possibly being TRBD1 (6 bases). Trimming cost V 1 base and J 13 bases, with 16 bases left between them. This CDR3 has 13 residues. Per the germline V gene, CDR1 is SGHAT and CDR2 is FQNNGV. CDR3 amino acids: CASSLAVSGDPTF. The CDR3 DNA is TGTGCCAGCAGCTTAGCCGTTTCAGGGGACCCCACCTTC. The entire variable domain, with the rest obtained from reference TRBV11-2 and TRBJ1-2, is as follows: EAGVAQSPRYKIIEKRQSVAFWCNPISGHATLYWYQQILGQGPKLLIQFQNNGVVDDSQLPKDRFSAERLKGVDSTLKIQPAKLEDSAVYLCASSLAVSGDPTFGSGTRLTVV.

The gene calls are TRBV5-4 and TRBJ1-3; possibly TRBD1 for D (5 bases). The CDR3 consists of 13 residues. Germline V gene sequence: CDR1 SGHNT, CDR2 YYREEE (reference sequence). Between the trimmed V and J ends, which lost 4 bases and 3 bases, there was a span of 8 bases. For the CDR3, the DNA is TGTGCCAGCAGCCGGGGGTATGGAAACACCATATATTTT. As protein: CASSRGYGNTIYF.

This chain uses TRBV6-6 with TRBJ2-7; TRBD1 is a possible D gene (5 bases). V was shortened by 2 bases and J by 3 bases, with 8 bases between the two germline ends. The germline V gene has CDR1 MNHNY and CDR2 SVGAGI (reference sequence). The length of the CDR3 is 13 residues. CDR3: CASSYGAYYEQYF. CDR3 coding DNA: TGTGCCAGCAGTTACGGGGCCTACTACGAGCAGTACTTC.

The chain carries TRBV6-6 and TRBJ1-3; no clear D gene. The V and J ends lost 0 bases and 4 bases respectively, with 13 bases between them. In germline, CDR1 is MNHNY, CDR2 SVGAGI (reference sequence). This CDR3 is built from 16 residues. The DNA for the CDR3 is TGTGCCAGCAGTTACTCGACTCCCCAGAACGGAAACACCATATATTTT. Translated: CASSYSTPQNGNTIYF.

This CDR3 reads CASSTGAYYGYTF. The CDR3 DNA follows: TGTGCCAGCAGTACCGGAGCCTACTATGGCTACACCTTC. The V and J genes are TRBV7-9 and TRBJ1-2; D is unresolved. This CDR3 comprises 13 residues. Per the germline V gene, CDR1 is SEHNR and CDR2 is FQNEAQ (reference sequence). The ends were cut back, 6 bases at V and 3 bases at J, with 11 bases in the middle.

The genes are TRBV14 and TRBJ2-7; the D is unclear. The CDR3 extends over 14 amino acids. The germline gives CDR1 SGHDN, CDR2 FVKESK. V lost 6 bases and J 3 bases, leaving 15 bases between the germline ends. The CDR3 spells CASSPYDAYYEQYF. The CDR3 DNA follows: TGTGCCAGCAGTCCGTACGATGCCTACTACGAGCAGTACTTC.

This clone has only one observation. The chain has TRBV27 and TRBJ2-1; 8 bases fit TRBD2. Germline V gene lookup returns CDR1 MNHEY and CDR2 SMNVEV (reference sequence). The length of the CDR3 is 16 residues. The CDR3 loop reads CAARAGTFSGTREQFF. The CDR3, as DNA: TGTGCGGCAAGGGCAGGGACCTTTAGCGGGACACGGGAGCAGTTCTTC.

The chain has TRBV5-4 and TRBJ2-1; weak D call: TRBD2 (6 bases). The germline V gene has CDR1 SGHNT and CDR2 YYREEE (reference sequence). Trimming took off 2 bases at V and 13 bases at J, with 19 bases between the two ends. CDR3 length: 14 residues. This CDR3 reads CASSFTGLLTGQFF. Written as DNA, the CDR3 is TGTGCCAGCAGCTTCACGGGACTCCTAACGGGCCAGTTCTTC. Variable domain in full (rest from reference TRBV5-4 and TRBJ2-1): ETGVTQSPTHLIKTRGQQVTLRCSSQSGHNTVSWYQQALGQGPQFIFQYYREEENGRGNFPPRFSGLQFPNYSSELNVNALELDDSALYLCASSFTGLLTGQFFGPGTRLTVL.

This sequence joins TRBV4-3 and TRBJ1-1; D not resolved. Germline V gives CDR1 LGHNA, CDR2 YSLEER. The V and J ends lost 4 bases and 1 base respectively, with 16 bases between them. This CDR3 is 16 amino acids long. The CDR3 sequence: CASSRAGVQKNTEAFF. The CDR3 coding sequence is TGCGCCAGCAGCCGAGCTGGAGTCCAGAAGAACACTGAAGCTTTCTTT.

V gene TRBV7-6 combines with J gene TRBJ2-3, with 12 bases fitting TRBD2. The CDR3 contains 16 residues. V lost 4 bases and J lost 5; bases outside the gene matches: 7. Germline V gene sequence: CDR1 SGHVS, CDR2 FNYEAQ. CDR3 sequence (DNA): TGTGCCAGCAGCTGGTCTCCGGGACTAGCGGGAGATACGCAGTATTTT. Its protein product is CASSWSPGLAGDTQYF.

The chain employs TRBV19 and TRBJ2-5; D remains ambiguous. Trimming stripped 4 bases from V and 4 bases from J, with 10 bases between. The germline gives CDR1 LNHDA, CDR2 SQIVND (reference sequence). The CDR3 extends over 13 amino acids. The CDR3, as DNA: TGTGCCAGTAGTACCCAGGCAGGAGAGACCCAGTACTTC. Protein: CASSTQAGETQYF.

This rearrangement joins TRBV5-1 to TRBJ1-2, with TRBD1 matching over 11 bases. J lost 5 bases, V lost 6 bases, and 3 bases had no gene match. This CDR3 region has 13 residues. Germline V lookup: CDR1 SGHRS, CDR2 YFSETQ. This CDR3 is CASTRDRGYGYTF. The CDR3 coding sequence is TGCGCCAGCACCCGGGACAGGGGGTATGGCTACACCTTC.

The gene calls are TRBV7-2 and TRBJ2-7; D unresolved. Germline CDR1 and CDR2: SGHTA and FQGNSA. Trimming pared 2 bases from V and 3 bases from J, leaving 8 bases between. This CDR3 comprises 13 residues. The CDR3 loop reads CASSLWQNYEQYF. DNA for the CDR3: TGTGCCAGCAGCTTATGGCAGAACTACGAGCAGTACTTC. Complete variable domain (other parts from reference TRBV7-2 and TRBJ2-7): GAGVSQSPSNKVTEKGKDVELRCDPISGHTALYWYRQSLGQGLEFLIYFQGNSAPDKSGLPSDRFSAERTGGSVSTLTIQRTQQEDSAVYLCASSLWQNYEQYFGPGTRLTVT.

The chain combines TRBV5-4 with TRBJ1-3; no firm D call. CDR1 is SGHNT and CDR2 is YYREEE in the germline V gene (reference sequence). The CDR3 contains 14 residues. The V end lost 0 bases, the J end lost 4 bases, and 8 bases lay between the germline ends. The CDR3 DNA reads as TGTGCCAGCAGCTTGGTCGGGTCGGGAAACACCATATATTTT. Its protein product is CASSLVGSGNTIYF.

The CDR3 loop reads CASSKLAGGPDTQYF. In DNA form, the CDR3 reads TGCGCCAGCAGCAAACTAGCGGGAGGGCCTGATACGCAGTATTTT. This rearrangement joins TRBV5-1 to TRBJ2-3, with 13 bases that match TRBD2. CDR3 length: 15 residues. V shed 4 bases and J 6 bases; nucleotides not matched to a gene: 5. Per the germline V gene, CDR1 is SGHRS and CDR2 is YFSETQ.

The gene calls are TRBV2 and TRBJ2-7; 12 bases line up with TRBD2. Per the germline V gene, CDR1 is SNHLY and CDR2 is FYNNEI. Losses at the gene ends were 5 bases for V and 2 bases for J; bases not matched to a gene: 10. CDR3 length: 17 amino acids. CDR3 DNA sequence: TGTGCCAGCAGTCCTGAGACGACTAGCGGGAGAACCTACGAGCAGTACTTC. It is translated as CASSPETTSGRTYEQYF.

CDR3 in amino acids: CASTKTGGIFKDPYNEQFF. The CDR3 coding sequence is TGTGCCAGCACAAAAACAGGGGGAATTTTTAAAGACCCGTACAATGAGCAGTTCTTC. This sequence joins TRBV19 and TRBJ2-1; 8 bases are a match to TRBD1. Germline CDR1 is LNHDA and CDR2 is SQIVND (reference sequence). The CDR3 loop spans 19 amino acids. V trimming: 9 bases; J trimming: 4 bases; junction bases outside the gene matches: 23. Together with reference TRBV19 and TRBJ2-1, the CDR3 gives the full variable domain: DGGITQSPKYLFRKEGQNVTLSCEQNLNHDAMYWYRQDPGQGLRLIYYSQIVNDFQKGDIAEGYSVSREKKESFPLTVTSAQKNPTAFYLCASTKTGGIFKDPYNEQFFGPGTRLTVL.

This sequence joins TRBV30 and TRBJ1-1; unclear D gene. Trimming cost V 3 bases and J 3 bases, with 5 bases left between them. The germline V gene has CDR1 GTSNPN and CDR2 SVGIG (reference sequence). This CDR3 comprises 11 residues. The CDR3 loop reads CAWRLDTEAFF. The CDR3 coding sequence is TGTGCCTGGAGGTTAGACACTGAAGCTTTCTTT.

The V and J genes are TRBV9 and TRBJ2-3; possibly TRBD2 for D (6 bases). This CDR3 has 15 amino acids. Germline V lookup: CDR1 SGDLS, CDR2 YYNGEE. Trimming took off 1 base at V and 1 base at J, with 10 bases between the two ends. CDR3: CASSVKEGRTDTQYF. The CDR3 DNA sequence: TGTGCCAGCAGCGTAAAGGAGGGCCGCACAGATACGCAGTATTTT. Looking up the rest from reference TRBV9 and TRBJ2-3 gives the full variable domain: DSGVTQTPKHLITATGQRVTLRCSPRSGDLSVYWYQQSLDQGLQFLIQYYNGEERAKGNILERFSAQQFPDLHSELNLSSLELGDSALYFCASSVKEGRTDTQYFGPGTRLTVL.

This chain joins TRBV18 and TRBJ2-7, with 7 bases identical to TRBD1. The V gene end was trimmed by 3 bases and the J gene end by 5 bases; junction bases not matched to a gene: 13. Germline V CDR1 and CDR2: KGHSH, LQKENI. The CDR3 loop spans 16 amino acids. The CDR3 region is CASSPLGQRIQDEQYF. The CDR3 bases are TGTGCCAGCTCACCCCTGGGACAGAGAATCCAAGACGAGCAGTACTTC.

The V and J genes are TRBV25-1 and TRBJ2-1; 7 bases map to TRBD1. The CDR3 contains 16 residues. The V segment lost 0 bases and the J segment 4 bases; nucleotides outside the gene matches: 6. Germline V gene data show CDR1 as MGHDK and CDR2 as SYGVNS. DNA of the CDR3: TGTGCCAGCAGTGAATACGAGACAGGGATGTACAATGAGCAGTTCTTC. It encodes CASSEYETGMYNEQFF.